The clone carrying this T cell receptor beta chain has more than one count but fewer than ten. The antigen remains unidentified. The germline CDR1 and CDR2 sequences are LNHDA and SQIVND (reference sequence). Trimming removed 7 bases from V and 1 base from J, with 13 bases in between. This CDR3 comprises 15 residues. Grafts had their tissue processed, releasing intraepithelial and lamina propria lymphocytes. The data originate from a study of graft-versus-host responses after intestinal transplantation. Only in-frame clones appear in the TCRdb table, and some are missing; sequencing was by immunoSEQ multiplex PCR. The sample shows 15,000 to 20,000 clones, roughly 84% of them seen only once. Study findings and constraints: There was an association between peak levels of circulating GvH clones and early post-transplant HvG declines. Researchers found GvH clones in recipient marrow, and some showed up first in ileum or blood.

V is TRBV19 and J is TRBJ2-2; D gene uncertain. Here the sequenced sample was ileum tissue, taken about 86 weeks after intestinal transplantation. The clonotype was recovered from a human patient who received an intestinal transplant, so some T cells may come from the graft donor. CDR3 coding DNA: TGTGCCAGTACTGATCGGCAGCTGAACACCGGGGAGCTGTTTTTT. Protein sequence: CASTDRQLNTGELFF.